The clone carrying this T cell receptor beta chain has a single count. Cohorts were assigned according to the clinical history that participants reported. The data originate from a study of blood T cell repertoires in COVID-19. Original analysis: From reference gene primer amplification, estimates of nucleated cell counts were derived. TCRdb's table, derived via immunoSEQ multiplex PCR, lists solely in-frame clones and lacks some. For V, J and clone size, that table is used; D and trimming come from the DNA. This table holds approximately 500,000 clones, approximately 87% found once. Germline V gives CDR1 SEHNR, CDR2 FQNEAQ (reference sequence). CDR3 length: 15 residues. Unmatched junction bases numbered 3, after V lost 8 bases and J lost 0 bases.

The J gene is TRBJ2-1, the V gene TRBV7-9, with 11 bases matching TRBD1. The specimen was PBMCs or T cells enriched from blood (not recorded which). The clonotype was recovered from a woman in her 40s who had recovered from COVID-19. The CDR3 coding sequence is TGTGCCAGCCAAGGACAGGGGGCCTCCTACAATGAGCAGTTCTTC. This sequence encodes CASQGQGASYNEQFF.